A single sample gave rise to the 13 T cell receptor beta chains below, sequenced in a study of blood T cell repertoires in COVID-19. Here immunoSEQ multiplex PCR was the method, and the copy in TCRdb shows in-frame clones only, minus some. Of 140,000 to 150,000 clones in the sample, approximately 85% were seen once. The sample consisted of peripheral blood. The receptors stem from an older woman with COVID-19, enrolled during active disease.

This rearrangement joins TRBV5-1 to TRBJ1-5, with unresolved D. Germline lookup yields CDR1 SGHRS and CDR2 YFSETQ. This CDR3 has 13 residues. V lost 4 bases and J 7 bases, leaving 12 bases between the germline ends. CDR3 region: CASSTDNGQPQHF. The CDR3 DNA reads TGCGCCAGCAGCACCGACAATGGCCAGCCCCAGCATTTT.

V usage is TRBV6-4 and J usage is TRBJ2-7; 7 bases are a match to TRBD2. V lost 1 base to trimming and J lost 0 bases; unmatched junction nucleotides: 24. CDR3 size: 22 residues. The V gene's germline CDR1 is MRHNA and CDR2 SNTAGT. The CDR3 bases are TGTGCCAGCAGTGACTACTGCGGGAGTAAGACGTACGGGAAAGAAAGCTCCTACGAGCAGTACTTC. It translates to CASSDYCGSKTYGKESSYEQYF.

This clone was recorded only once. This chain links TRBV7-3 with TRBJ2-3; D might be TRBD1 (5 bases). CDR3 length equals 13 residues. The germline V and J ends were trimmed by 3 bases and 4 bases, with 8 bases remaining between them. Germline CDR1 SGHTA, CDR2 FQGTGA. CDR3 amino acids: CASSFQGADTQYF. The CDR3 DNA reads as TGTGCCAGCAGCTTCCAGGGCGCAGATACGCAGTATTTT. The full variable domain, its missing parts supplied by reference TRBV7-3 and TRBJ2-3, is GAGVSQTPSNKVTEKGKYVELRCDPISGHTALYWYRQSLGQGPEFLIYFQGTGAADDSGLPNDRFFAVRPEGSVSTLKIQRTERGDSAVYLCASSFQGADTQYFGPGTRLTVL.

The rearrangement uses TRBV3-1 (or the pseudogene TRBV3-2) and TRBJ2-7; no definite D call. CDR3 length: 12 amino acids. Germline lookup yields CDR1 LGHDT and CDR2 YNNKEL (reference sequence). V was cut by 2 bases and J by 4 bases, with 6 bases left in between. CDR3 in DNA: TGTGCCAGCAGCCAACTCCCGTACGAGCAGTACTTC. Protein sequence: CASSQLPYEQYF.

The CDR3 region has the DNA TGTGCCACCCTACTAGCGGGGGCGTACAATGAGCAGTTCTTC. Translation gives CATLLAGAYNEQFF. V is TRBV7-2 and J is TRBJ2-1; TRBD2 matches at 11 bases. Losses at the gene ends were 10 bases for V and 4 bases for J; bases not matched to a gene: 6. CDR1 and CDR2 from the germline V gene are SGHTA and FQGNSA. CDR3 length: 14 residues.

The chain uses TRBV18 and TRBJ1-6; TRBD1 agrees at 9 bases. Germline V gene data show CDR1 as KGHSH and CDR2 as LQKENI. CDR3 size: 16 residues. V was pared by 3 bases and J by 10 bases, with 10 bases of the junction left unmatched. CDR3 DNA sequence: TGTGCCAGCTCACCTCGTCCGGGACAGGGAGAGTCACCCCTCCACTTT. Its protein is CASSPRPGQGESPLHF. Full variable domain (remainder filled in from reference TRBV18 and TRBJ1-6): NAGVMQNPRHLVRRRGQEARLRCSPMKGHSHVYWYRQLPEEGLKFMVYLQKENIIDESGMPKERFSAEFPKEGPSILRIQQVVRGDSAAYFCASSPRPGQGESPLHFGNGTRLTVT.

The chain employs TRBV3-1 (or the pseudogene TRBV3-2) and TRBJ2-7, with 13 bases matching TRBD2. This CDR3 spans 15 amino acids. The V gene end was trimmed by 4 bases and the J gene end by 4 bases; junction bases not matched to a gene: 4. Germline V lookup: CDR1 LGHDT, CDR2 YNNKEL (reference sequence). In DNA, the CDR3 is TGTGCCAGCAGCCTAGGGACTAGCGGGGCTTACGAGCAGTACTTC. Amino acid sequence: CASSLGTSGAYEQYF.

This clone has just a few counts. This chain uses TRBV2 with TRBJ1-2; 9 bases align to TRBD1. V dropped 2 bases and J dropped 1; count of bases not matched to a gene: 8. The CDR3 has 17 residues. CDR1 is SNHLY and CDR2 is FYNNEI in the germline V gene. CDR3 nucleotide sequence: TGTGCCAGCAGTGAAATATCCGGGACAGGGCTTAACTATGGCTACACCTTC. Translation gives CASSEISGTGLNYGYTF.

The V call is TRBV19, the J call TRBJ2-5; 9 positions match TRBD2. With 1 base clipped from V and 5 bases from J, the junction kept 8 bases outside the gene matches. Germline CDR1 LNHDA, CDR2 SQIVND (reference sequence). CDR3 length: 16 residues. CDR3 in DNA: TGTGCCAGTAGTATAGGGGTAGCGGGGGCTCGGGAGACCCAGTACTTC. It encodes CASSIGVAGARETQYF.

V usage is TRBV24-1 and J usage is TRBJ1-2; D remains unclear. V dropped 3 bases and J dropped 5 bases, with 9 bases sitting between them. CDR1 KGHDR and CDR2 SFDVKD come from the germline V gene. The CDR3 totals 13 residues. The CDR3 here is CATSDSTIYGYTF. CDR3 bases: TGTGCCACCAGTGATAGCACCATTTATGGCTACACCTTC.

This chain uses TRBV14 with TRBJ2-1; tentatively, D is TRBD1 (6 bases). This CDR3 has 15 residues. Per germline, CDR1 SGHDN and CDR2 FVKESK. V was cut by 0 bases and J by 3 bases, with 9 bases left in between. CDR3 region: CASSQDWGHYNEQFF. CDR3 sequence (DNA): TGTGCCAGCAGCCAAGATTGGGGACACTACAATGAGCAGTTCTTC.

The chain joins TRBV5-5 to TRBJ1-2, with 10 bases that match TRBD1. Germline CDR1 and CDR2: SGHKS and YYEKEE (reference sequence). The CDR3 totals 15 residues. V shed 3 bases and J 3 bases; nucleotides not matched to a gene: 5. CDR3 region: CASSWGQGSDYGYTF. The CDR3, as DNA: TGTGCCAGCAGCTGGGGACAGGGGAGTGACTATGGCTACACCTTC.

This clone showed up just a few times. The V call is TRBV10-3, the J call TRBJ1-2; 12 bases are shared with TRBD1. The CDR3 contains 15 residues. CDR1 is ENHRY, CDR2 SYGVKD, per germline. J gave up 0 bases and V 8 bases, and 4 bases lay outside the gene matches. CDR3 sequence: CAIAGTGGTNYGYTF. CDR3 sequence (DNA): TGTGCCATCGCCGGGACAGGGGGCACTAACTATGGCTACACCTTC.